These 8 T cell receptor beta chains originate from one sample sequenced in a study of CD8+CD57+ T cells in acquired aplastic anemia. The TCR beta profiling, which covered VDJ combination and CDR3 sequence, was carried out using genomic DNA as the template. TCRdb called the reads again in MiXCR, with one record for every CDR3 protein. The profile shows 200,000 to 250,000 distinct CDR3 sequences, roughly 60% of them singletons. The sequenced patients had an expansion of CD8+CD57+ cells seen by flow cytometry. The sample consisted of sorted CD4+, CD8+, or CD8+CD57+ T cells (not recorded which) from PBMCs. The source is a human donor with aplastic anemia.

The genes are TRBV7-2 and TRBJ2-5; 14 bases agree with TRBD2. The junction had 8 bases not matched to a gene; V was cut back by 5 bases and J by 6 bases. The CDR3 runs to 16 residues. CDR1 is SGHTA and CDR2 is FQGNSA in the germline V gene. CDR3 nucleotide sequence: TGTGCCAGCAGCCAACGACTAGCGGGGGGGCGAAAGACCCAGTACTTC. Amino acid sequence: CASSQRLAGGRKTQYF.

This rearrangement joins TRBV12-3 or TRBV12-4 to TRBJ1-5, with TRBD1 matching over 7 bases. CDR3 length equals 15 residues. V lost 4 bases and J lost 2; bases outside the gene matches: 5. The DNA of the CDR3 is TGTGCCAGCAGTTCTCCAGGGGGTGGCAATCAGCCCCAGCATTTT. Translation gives CASSSPGGGNQPQHF.

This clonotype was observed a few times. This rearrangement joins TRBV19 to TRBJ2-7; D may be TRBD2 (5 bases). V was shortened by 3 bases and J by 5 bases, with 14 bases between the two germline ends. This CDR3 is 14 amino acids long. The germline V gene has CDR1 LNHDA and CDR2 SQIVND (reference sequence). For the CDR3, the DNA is TGTGCCAGTAGTATCAAGGGAGTAGGACACGAGCAGTACTTC. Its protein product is CASSIKGVGHEQYF.

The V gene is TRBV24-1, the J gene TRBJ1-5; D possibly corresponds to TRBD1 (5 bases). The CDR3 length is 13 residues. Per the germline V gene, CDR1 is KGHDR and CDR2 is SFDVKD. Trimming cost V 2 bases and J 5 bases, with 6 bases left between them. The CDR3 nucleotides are TGTGCCACCAGTGATTCCAGGGATCAGCCCCAGCATTTT. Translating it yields CATSDSRDQPQHF.

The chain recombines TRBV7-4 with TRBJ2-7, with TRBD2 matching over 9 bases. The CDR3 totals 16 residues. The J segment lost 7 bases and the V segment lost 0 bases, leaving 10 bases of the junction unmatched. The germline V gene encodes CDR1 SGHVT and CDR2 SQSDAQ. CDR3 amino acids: CASSLAPLAGAGEQYF. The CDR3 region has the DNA TGTGCCAGCAGCTTAGCCCCACTAGCGGGTGCTGGGGAGCAGTACTTC.

This CDR3 is CSVAGTGKGANEQYF. DNA for the CDR3: TGCAGCGTTGCCGGAACAGGGAAAGGCGCTAACGAGCAGTACTTC. The rearrangement uses TRBV29-1 and TRBJ2-7; D might be TRBD1 (6 bases). CDR3 size: 15 residues. Germline lookup yields CDR1 SQVTM and CDR2 ANQGSEA. Trimming left V 4 bases short and J 5 bases short, with 21 bases between.

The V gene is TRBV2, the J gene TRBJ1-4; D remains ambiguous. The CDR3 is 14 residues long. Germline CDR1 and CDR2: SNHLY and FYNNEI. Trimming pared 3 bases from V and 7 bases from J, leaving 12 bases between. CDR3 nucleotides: TGTGCCAGCAGTGATTGGGAGTCAGGTGAAAAACTGTTTTTT. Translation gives CASSDWESGEKLFF.

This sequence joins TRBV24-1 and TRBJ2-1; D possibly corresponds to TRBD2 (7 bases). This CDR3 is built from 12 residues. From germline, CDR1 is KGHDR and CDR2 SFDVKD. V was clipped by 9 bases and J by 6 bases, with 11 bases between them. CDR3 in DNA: TGTGCCACCCGAGGGGGGGCCAATGAGCAGTTCTTC. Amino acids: CATRGGANEQFF.